The rows below give T cell receptor beta chains drawn from one sample of a study of T cells after yellow fever vaccination. MiXCR, run by TCRdb on the 5' RACE reads, gives a single entry per CDR3 protein. The top ten clones hold around 17% of a sample with approximately 510,000 distinct CDR3 sequences, 21% of them seen once. Sequences were derived from PBMCs, sampled more than 20 days after the first yellow fever vaccination. The receptors derive from a man aged 18 to 35 who received the YFV17D yellow fever vaccine. Each CDR3 is given with its conserved first and last residue. The D gene is left open where the match is weak. The size of a clone is reported for some rows only, either as once, few or many, or as a class for expanded clones.

v_call: TRBV7-9
clone_size: .
d_call: .
j_call: TRBJ2-3
cdr3_aa: CASSLLDGATDTQYF
cdr3_nt: TGTGCCAGCAGCTTACTGGACGGGGCCACAGATACGCAGTATTTT

v_call: TRBV27
clone_size: few
d_call: .
j_call: TRBJ2-2
cdr3_aa: CASKTGRDTGELFF
cdr3_nt: TGTGCCAGCAAAACAGGGCGGGACACCGGGGAGCTGTTTTTT

v_call: TRBV7-9
clone_size: few
d_call: .
j_call: TRBJ2-2
cdr3_aa: CAQNIPTNTGELFF
cdr3_nt: TGTGCCCAGAATATTCCGACGAACACCGGGGAGCTGTTTTTT

v_call: TRBV24-1
clone_size: .
d_call: .
j_call: TRBJ2-2
cdr3_aa: CATSQIGANTGELFF
cdr3_nt: TGTGCCACCAGCCAAATAGGTGCCAACACCGGGGAGCTGTTTTTT

v_call: TRBV4-3
clone_size: .
d_call: .
j_call: TRBJ2-7
cdr3_aa: CASSQERQAYEQYF
cdr3_nt: TGCGCCAGCAGCCAAGAACGACAGGCCTACGAGCAGTACTTC

v_call: TRBV5-5
clone_size: .
d_call: .
j_call: TRBJ2-7
cdr3_aa: CASSRPGRNHEQYF
cdr3_nt: TGTGCCAGCAGCCGCCCCGGACGGAACCACGAGCAGTACTTC

v_call: TRBV5-6
clone_size: few
d_call: .
j_call: TRBJ1-4
cdr3_aa: CASGAMTTNEKLFF
cdr3_nt: TGTGCCAGTGGGGCCATGACAACTAATGAAAAACTGTTTTTT

v_call: TRBV2
clone_size: few
d_call: .
j_call: TRBJ2-5
cdr3_aa: CASRLGGGETQYF
cdr3_nt: TGTGCCAGCAGACTAGGGGGGGGAGAGACCCAGTACTTC

v_call: TRBV12-3/TRBV12-4
clone_size: .
d_call: .
j_call: TRBJ1-1
cdr3_aa: CTSSFFAGRVAEAFF
cdr3_nt: TGTACCAGCAGTTTCTTCGCAGGTCGGGTGGCTGAAGCTTTCTTT

v_call: TRBV20-1
clone_size: few
d_call: .
j_call: TRBJ1-1
cdr3_aa: CSARSRGTEAFF
cdr3_nt: TGCAGTGCTAGAAGCCGGGGGACTGAAGCTTTCTTT

v_call: TRBV7-9
clone_size: few
d_call: .
j_call: TRBJ2-5
cdr3_aa: CASSLAQGRETQYF
cdr3_nt: TGTGCCAGCAGCTTAGCACAGGGAAGAGAGACCCAGTACTTC

v_call: TRBV20-1
clone_size: once
d_call: TRBD1
j_call: TRBJ1-2
cdr3_aa: CSAPEKDRGRMAYGYTF
cdr3_nt: TGCAGTGCCCCAGAGAAGGACAGGGGGCGAATGGCCTATGGCTACACCTTC

v_call: TRBV7-6
clone_size: .
d_call: .
j_call: TRBJ1-2
cdr3_aa: CASSLGGAKGYTF
cdr3_nt: TGTGCCAGCAGCTTAGGCGGGGCGAAGGGCTACACCTTC

v_call: TRBV12-3/TRBV12-4
clone_size: .
d_call: TRBD2
j_call: TRBJ2-5
cdr3_aa: CASSHGLAGVLQETQYF
cdr3_nt: TGTGCCAGCAGTCACGGGCTAGCGGGGGTTTTGCAAGAGACCCAGTACTTC

v_call: TRBV15
clone_size: few
d_call: .
j_call: TRBJ2-2
cdr3_aa: CATSPGGSGTGELFF
cdr3_nt: TGTGCCACCAGCCCAGGGGGGTCGGGCACCGGGGAGCTGTTTTTT

v_call: TRBV4-3
clone_size: .
d_call: .
j_call: TRBJ1-3
cdr3_aa: CASSQAPRSGLLSSGNTIYF
cdr3_nt: TGCGCCAGCAGCCAAGCCCCTCGCTCAGGGCTCCTCTCTTCTGGAAACACCATATATTTT

v_call: TRBV13
clone_size: few
d_call: .
j_call: TRBJ2-1
cdr3_aa: CASSSSPGRGGQFF
cdr3_nt: TGTGCCAGCAGCTCGTCTCCGGGCCGAGGTGGGCAGTTCTTC

v_call: TRBV7-8
clone_size: few
d_call: .
j_call: TRBJ2-5
cdr3_aa: CASGQREARQETQYF
cdr3_nt: TGTGCCAGCGGACAGAGAGAGGCCCGCCAAGAGACCCAGTACTTC

v_call: TRBV5-1
clone_size: .
d_call: .
j_call: TRBJ2-3
cdr3_aa: CASSQRLVTDTQYF
cdr3_nt: TGCGCCAGCAGCCAGCGACTCGTCACAGATACGCAGTATTTT

v_call: TRBV7-2
clone_size: .
d_call: TRBD2
j_call: TRBJ2-1
cdr3_aa: CASSFGLAGKNEQFF
cdr3_nt: TGTGCCAGCAGCTTCGGACTAGCGGGGAAAAATGAGCAGTTCTTC

v_call: TRBV12-3/TRBV12-4
clone_size: few
d_call: TRBD1
j_call: TRBJ1-6
cdr3_aa: CASRPGTGNSPLHF
cdr3_nt: TGTGCCAGCAGACCAGGGACAGGCAATTCACCCCTCCACTTT

v_call: TRBV19
clone_size: .
d_call: TRBD1
j_call: TRBJ2-1
cdr3_aa: CASSLDRAEEQFF
cdr3_nt: TGTGCCAGTAGTCTCGACAGGGCCGAGGAGCAGTTCTTC

v_call: TRBV12-3/TRBV12-4
clone_size: .
d_call: TRBD1
j_call: TRBJ1-1
cdr3_aa: CASSRDRTTEAFF
cdr3_nt: TGTGCCAGCAGCCGGGACAGGACCACTGAAGCTTTCTTT

v_call: TRBV11-2
clone_size: few
d_call: .
j_call: TRBJ2-4
cdr3_aa: CASSLEGSGTPNIQYF
cdr3_nt: TGTGCCAGCAGCTTAGAAGGATCCGGGACTCCAAACATTCAGTACTTC

v_call: TRBV7-8
clone_size: few
d_call: TRBD2
j_call: TRBJ2-2
cdr3_aa: CAARGLAGGNTGELFF
cdr3_nt: TGTGCCGCGCGGGGGTTAGCGGGGGGAAACACCGGGGAGCTGTTTTTT

v_call: TRBV11-2
clone_size: .
d_call: .
j_call: TRBJ2-1
cdr3_aa: CASRTPEGEQFF
cdr3_nt: TGTGCCAGCCGGACTCCTGAGGGTGAGCAGTTCTTC

v_call: TRBV27
clone_size: .
d_call: TRBD1
j_call: TRBJ1-6
cdr3_aa: CASSYGTGVTNSPLHF
cdr3_nt: TGTGCCAGCAGTTACGGGACAGGGGTTACGAATTCACCCCTCCACTTT

v_call: TRBV6-2/TRBV6-3
clone_size: .
d_call: TRBD1
j_call: TRBJ2-3
cdr3_aa: CASSPLLRGLRDTQYF
cdr3_nt: TGTGCCAGCAGTCCCCTCCTGAGGGGGCTTAGGGATACGCAGTATTTT

v_call: TRBV9
clone_size: .
d_call: .
j_call: TRBJ1-3
cdr3_aa: CASSVATWQGGGNTIYF
cdr3_nt: TGTGCCAGCAGCGTAGCTACATGGCAGGGAGGAGGAAACACCATATATTTT

v_call: TRBV5-4
clone_size: .
d_call: .
j_call: TRBJ2-5
cdr3_aa: CASSSQWETQYF
cdr3_nt: TGTGCCAGCAGCTCACAATGGGAGACCCAGTACTTC

v_call: TRBV2
clone_size: few
d_call: .
j_call: TRBJ1-6
cdr3_aa: CASTGQSTGNSPLHF
cdr3_nt: TGTGCCAGCACCGGACAGTCAACGGGGAATTCACCCCTCCACTTT

v_call: TRBV12-3/TRBV12-4
clone_size: .
d_call: .
j_call: TRBJ2-3
cdr3_aa: CASSFYSGTDTQYF
cdr3_nt: TGTGCCAGCAGTTTTTATTCGGGCACAGATACGCAGTATTTT

v_call: TRBV20-1
clone_size: .
d_call: .
j_call: TRBJ2-7
cdr3_aa: CSAPDALVGSYEQYF
cdr3_nt: TGCAGTGCACCCGACGCCCTGGTGGGGTCCTACGAGCAGTACTTC

v_call: TRBV25-1
clone_size: once
d_call: .
j_call: TRBJ2-7
cdr3_aa: CASSTSGGHRPYEQYF
cdr3_nt: TGTGCCAGCAGCACGTCGGGCGGACACCGACCCTACGAGCAGTACTTC

v_call: TRBV4-3
clone_size: few
d_call: .
j_call: TRBJ1-2
cdr3_aa: CASSQGLGQTNYGYTF
cdr3_nt: TGCGCCAGCAGCCAGGGCTTAGGACAAACTAACTATGGCTACACCTTC

v_call: TRBV10-3
clone_size: few
d_call: TRBD1
j_call: TRBJ2-1
cdr3_aa: CAISEFSRDSDEQFF
cdr3_nt: TGTGCCATCAGTGAGTTCAGCCGGGACAGTGATGAGCAGTTCTTC

v_call: TRBV12-3/TRBV12-4
clone_size: .
d_call: TRBD1
j_call: TRBJ2-1
cdr3_aa: CASSWDSSGQEQFF
cdr3_nt: TGTGCCAGCAGCTGGGACAGTTCTGGCCAAGAGCAGTTCTTC

v_call: TRBV20-1
clone_size: few
d_call: .
j_call: TRBJ2-5
cdr3_aa: CSASDKSKTQYF
cdr3_nt: TGCAGTGCTAGTGACAAGTCCAAGACCCAGTACTTC

v_call: TRBV21-1
clone_size: few
d_call: .
j_call: TRBJ2-2
cdr3_aa: CASTQTGRGTGELFF
cdr3_nt: TGTGCCAGCACCCAAACAGGGCGGGGGACCGGGGAGCTGTTTTTT

v_call: TRBV27
clone_size: .
d_call: .
j_call: TRBJ2-3
cdr3_aa: CASISGGSSTDTQYF
cdr3_nt: TGTGCCAGCATTTCCGGGGGTTCTAGCACAGATACGCAGTATTTT

v_call: TRBV28
clone_size: .
d_call: .
j_call: TRBJ1-3
cdr3_aa: CARIRRGTLSGNTIYF
cdr3_nt: TGTGCCAGGATTCGGCGTGGGACTCTCTCTGGAAACACCATATATTTT

v_call: TRBV20-1
clone_size: .
d_call: TRBD1
j_call: TRBJ1-6
cdr3_aa: CSARGQGGSPLHF
cdr3_nt: TGCAGTGCTAGAGGACAGGGGGGGTCACCCCTCCACTTT

v_call: TRBV28
clone_size: .
d_call: .
j_call: TRBJ1-4
cdr3_aa: CASSPSGSANEKLFF
cdr3_nt: TGTGCCAGCAGTCCCTCCGGTAGCGCAAATGAAAAACTGTTTTTT

v_call: TRBV7-3
clone_size: few
d_call: .
j_call: TRBJ2-1
cdr3_aa: CASSLQGFSYNEQFF
cdr3_nt: TGTGCCAGCAGCTTACAGGGTTTTTCCTACAATGAGCAGTTCTTC

v_call: TRBV11-2
clone_size: .
d_call: TRBD1
j_call: TRBJ2-5
cdr3_aa: CASSSGDRAETQYF
cdr3_nt: TGTGCCAGCAGCTCCGGGGACAGGGCGGAGACCCAGTACTTC

v_call: TRBV10-2
clone_size: few
d_call: .
j_call: TRBJ1-2
cdr3_aa: CASSEAGYGYTF
cdr3_nt: TGCGCCAGCAGTGAGGCCGGCTATGGCTACACCTTC

v_call: TRBV4-3
clone_size: few
d_call: .
j_call: TRBJ2-1
cdr3_aa: CASSQDPPLSYNEQFF
cdr3_nt: TGCGCCAGCAGCCAAGATCCACCTCTCTCCTACAATGAGCAGTTCTTC

v_call: TRBV20-1
clone_size: .
d_call: .
j_call: TRBJ2-3
cdr3_aa: CSAGRLTDTQYF
cdr3_nt: TGCAGTGCTGGCCGGCTGACAGATACGCAGTATTTT

v_call: TRBV7-6
clone_size: few
d_call: TRBD2
j_call: TRBJ2-3
cdr3_aa: CASSSPTSGGAQDTQYF
cdr3_nt: TGTGCCAGCAGCTCACCGACTAGCGGGGGGGCTCAAGATACGCAGTATTTT

v_call: TRBV6-1
clone_size: .
d_call: TRBD1
j_call: TRBJ2-4
cdr3_aa: CASILRQGVTKNIQYF
cdr3_nt: TGTGCCAGCATCCTGAGACAGGGGGTGACCAAAAACATTCAGTACTTC

v_call: TRBV10-2
clone_size: .
d_call: TRBD1
j_call: TRBJ1-5
cdr3_aa: CASSVGGVNQPQHF
cdr3_nt: TGCGCCAGCAGTGTAGGGGGCGTCAATCAGCCCCAGCATTTT

v_call: TRBV7-2
clone_size: .
d_call: TRBD2
j_call: TRBJ2-3
cdr3_aa: CASSQGLAVADTQYF
cdr3_nt: TGTGCCAGCAGCCAGGGACTAGCGGTCGCAGATACGCAGTATTTT

v_call: TRBV4-3
clone_size: .
d_call: .
j_call: TRBJ2-5
cdr3_aa: CASSGGPGTYQETQYF
cdr3_nt: TGCGCCAGCAGCGGAGGTCCCGGGACTTACCAAGAGACCCAGTACTTC

v_call: TRBV18
clone_size: .
d_call: .
j_call: TRBJ2-3
cdr3_aa: CASSPPSTLTTDTQYF
cdr3_nt: TGTGCCAGCTCACCACCGTCTACACTCACCACAGATACGCAGTATTTT